Listed here are 12 T cell receptor beta chains from one sample, sequenced in a study of shared clonotypes between healthy human individuals (dated by TCRdb to about 2020). Library preparation used the immunoSEQ multiplex PCR assay. TCRdb re-hosts the immuneACCESS table, in-frame sequences only. Its copies lack some clones; in the studies checked, an unresolved V gene accounts for under half of them, and the cause for the rest is not known. The sample yields millions of clones; less than 95% were counted once. Jointly, the top ten make up around 1.1% of the sample. CD8 naive samples consisted of CD45RO-negative cells that were positively selected for CCR7, yielding a CD45RA+CCR7+ population without TemRA cells. The sample consisted of naive CD8+ T cells sorted from blood. This sample's cell subset or site label indicates: CD45RA+CCR7+. The receptors stem from a man between 18 and 29 years old in good health.

CDR3 protein: CASSLGLGPLNYGYTF. The CDR3 bases are TGCGCCAGCAGCTTGGGATTGGGGCCGCTTAACTATGGCTACACCTTC. This sequence joins TRBV5-1 and TRBJ1-2; D is possibly TRBD1 (5 bases). This CDR3 is 16 amino acids long. The germline CDR1 and CDR2 sequences are SGHRS and YFSETQ. V shed 0 bases and J shed 1 base, with 13 bases lying between them.

V is TRBV7-9 and J is TRBJ2-3; perhaps TRBD2 as D (6 bases). Looked up from germline, CDR1 is SEHNR and CDR2 is FQNEAQ (reference sequence). The germline V and J ends were trimmed by 2 bases and 4 bases, with 16 bases remaining between them. This CDR3 has 16 residues. The CDR3 region is CASSLWGEVVPDTQYF. In DNA form, the CDR3 reads TGTGCCAGCAGCTTATGGGGGGAGGTAGTTCCAGATACGCAGTATTTT.

The rearrangement links TRBV30 to TRBJ2-3; the D is unclear. The V end lost 1 base, the J end lost 4 bases, and 9 bases lay between the germline ends. Germline lookup yields CDR1 GTSNPN and CDR2 SVGIG (reference sequence). CDR3 length equals 13 residues. CDR3 DNA: TGTGCCTGGAGTGGCCCTATATCAGATACGCAGTATTTT. It codes for CAWSGPISDTQYF.

J is TRBJ2-5 and V is TRBV4-1; 7 bases match TRBD2. Per the germline V gene, CDR1 is MGHRA and CDR2 is YSYEKL. There are 15 residues in the CDR3. J lost 5 bases, V lost 3 bases, and 9 bases had no gene match. The CDR3 region has the DNA TGCGCCAGCAGCCAGACCCCGGGACTACAGGAGACCCAGTACTTC. Translating gives CASSQTPGLQETQYF.

CDR3 protein: CASSKRGGGLSYEQYF. CDR3 nucleotide sequence: TGCGCCAGCAGCAAAAGGGGCGGGGGGCTATCCTACGAGCAGTACTTC. J is TRBJ2-7 and V is TRBV5-1; 8 bases align to TRBD2. The length of the CDR3 is 16 residues. Per the germline V gene, CDR1 is SGHRS and CDR2 is YFSETQ. Trimming removed 4 bases from V and 1 base from J; junction bases left unmatched: 10.

Concerning this clone: Other nucleotide sequences from this sample produce the same CDR3. The DNA of the CDR3 is TGTGCCAGCAGTTTTAGGAGCTCCTACAATGAGCAGTTCTTC. Residues: CASSFRSSYNEQFF. The rearrangement uses TRBV27 and TRBJ2-1; no clear D. V shed 3 bases and J shed 0 bases, with 6 bases lying between them. CDR1 and CDR2 (germline): MNHEY, SMNVEV (reference sequence). The CDR3 has 14 amino acids.

This chain uses TRBV27 with TRBJ1-1, with unresolved D. Trimming took 3 bases from V and 4 from J, leaving 12 bases between them. CDR1 and CDR2 from the germline V gene are MNHEY and SMNVEV (reference sequence). The CDR3 is 14 residues long. The CDR3 nucleotides read TGTGCCAGCAGTTTGGGAGGGTTCGGCACTGAAGCTTTCTTT. Encoded protein: CASSLGGFGTEAFF.

This sequence joins TRBV10-1 and TRBJ2-3, with D unclear. V gave up 0 bases and J gave up 0 bases, with 13 bases separating them. CDR1 and CDR2 from the germline V gene are WNHNN and SYGVQD (reference sequence). The CDR3 has 17 residues. CDR3 region: CASSESPGPTSTDTQYF. CDR3 sequence (DNA): TGCGCCAGCAGTGAGTCACCCGGGCCGACTAGCACAGATACGCAGTATTTT.

Regarding this clone: The identical CDR3 is also encoded by other nucleotide sequences in the sample. V and J are TRBV27 and TRBJ2-7; no clear D gene. The CDR3 is 13 residues long. V was clipped by 5 bases and J by 4 bases, with 12 bases between them. Germline V gene data show CDR1 as MNHEY and CDR2 as SMNVEV (reference sequence). CDR3 amino acids: CASSPGSGYEQYF. The CDR3 DNA sequence: TGTGCCAGCAGTCCGGGCTCCGGTTACGAGCAGTACTTC.

The V gene is TRBV25-1, the J gene TRBJ2-4; D unclear. Trimming pared 3 bases from V and 0 bases from J, leaving 12 bases between. There are 16 residues in the CDR3. Germline V CDR1 and CDR2: MGHDK, SYGVNS. CDR3 loop: CASSDRQRIAKNIQYF. The CDR3 region has the DNA TGTGCCAGCAGTGACCGGCAGAGAATAGCCAAAAACATTCAGTACTTC. Complete variable domain (other parts from reference TRBV25-1 and TRBJ2-4): EADIYQTPRYLVIGTGKKITLECSQTMGHDKMYWYQQDPGMELHLIHYSYGVNSTEKGDLSSESTVSRIRTEHFPLTLESARPSHTSQYLCASSDRQRIAKNIQYFGAGTRLSVL.

The chain links TRBV4-3 to TRBJ2-2; unclear D gene. V was trimmed by 0 bases and J by 8 bases, leaving 16 bases between them. Germline CDR1 reads LGHNA; CDR2 reads YSLEER. CDR3 length: 16 residues. CDR3 DNA sequence: TGCGCCAGCAGCCAAGATGGGATCCCTTTAGCTGGGGAGCTGTTTTTT. Protein sequence: CASSQDGIPLAGELFF.

This chain uses TRBV6-6 with TRBJ2-3; D may correspond to TRBD1 or TRBD2 (5 bases each). The CDR3 consists of 14 residues. The germline V and J ends were trimmed by 6 bases and 5 bases, with 15 bases remaining between them. The germline gives CDR1 MNHNY, CDR2 SVGAGI (reference sequence). The CDR3 region is CASSPGPRGDTQYF. The CDR3 nucleotides read TGTGCCAGCAGCCCGGGACCCCGCGGAGATACGCAGTATTTT.